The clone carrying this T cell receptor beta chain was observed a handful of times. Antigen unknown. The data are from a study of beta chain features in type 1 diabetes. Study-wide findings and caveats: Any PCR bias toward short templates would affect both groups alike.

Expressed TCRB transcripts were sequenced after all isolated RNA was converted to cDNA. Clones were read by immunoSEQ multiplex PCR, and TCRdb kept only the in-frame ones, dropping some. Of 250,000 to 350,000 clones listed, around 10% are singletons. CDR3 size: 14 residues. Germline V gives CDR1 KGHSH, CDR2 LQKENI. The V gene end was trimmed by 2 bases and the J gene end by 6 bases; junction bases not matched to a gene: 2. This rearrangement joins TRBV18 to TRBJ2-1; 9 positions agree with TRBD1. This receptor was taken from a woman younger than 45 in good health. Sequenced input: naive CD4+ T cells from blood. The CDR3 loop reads CASSPGTGLNEQFF. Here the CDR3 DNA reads TGTGCCAGCTCACCAGGGACAGGGCTCAATGAGCAGTTCTTC.